The rows below give T cell receptor beta chains drawn from one sample of a study of cytomegalovirus exposure and HLA in healthy donors. Here immunoSEQ multiplex PCR was the method, and the copy in TCRdb shows in-frame clones only, minus some. Of 150,000 to 200,000 clones listed, around 87% are singletons. The sequenced sample consisted of PBMCs. These TCRs come from a woman aged 18-29 years in good health and CMV-seronegative. The conserved cysteine and the conserved F or W are not part of the CDR3 here. Size tells how often a clone was seen (once, few, many) or the class of an expanded clone, and some rows leave it out.

j_call cdr3_length v_call clone_size cdr3_aa
TRBJ2-3 15 TRBV4-1 NA ASSLGTSGGFRDTQY
TRBJ2-3 17 TRBV5-6 NA ASSPTRGLAGGVADTQY
TRBJ2-7 12 TRBV25-1 NA ASRRDGGRYEQY
TRBJ2-1 13 TRBV5-1 NA ASSLGLAGENEQF
TRBJ2-3 13 TRBV6-1 once ASSEAGQKTDTQY
TRBJ1-5 13 TRBV6-1 NA ASSLAGYANQPQH
TRBJ1-1 12 TRBV7-3 once ASSPGISNTEAF
TRBJ2-7 13 TRBV5-1 NA ASSLDRGSSYEQY
TRBJ2-1 13 TRBV12-5 once ASGGQGIFSNEQF
TRBJ2-6 15 TRBV7-2 NA ASRKTGANSGANVLT
TRBJ1-3 12 TRBV6-5 NA ASSPKHSGNTIY
TRBJ1-3 13 TRBV7-9 NA ASSARQLSGNTIY
TRBJ1-2 12 TRBV30 NA AWSVPGGAYGYT
TRBJ2-4 10 TRBV7-9 NA ASSLDRNIQY
TRBJ1-1 14 TRBV7-9 NA SSSSTRQGVNTEAF
TRBJ2-1 14 TRBV7-9 NA ASSLDGLAGYNEQF
TRBJ2-7 13 TRBV4-1 NA ASSLGGSGSYEQY